This is a list of T cell receptor beta chains from one sample in a study of T cells after yellow fever vaccination. TCRdb fed the 5' RACE reads into MiXCR, producing one record per CDR3 protein. The sample holds under 200,000 distinct CDR3 sequences; almost 7% are singletons and the top ten take approximately 2.5%. The sequences come from CD4+ T cells sorted from PBMCs, collected about 5 days after the first yellow fever vaccination. The origin of the receptors is a man between 18 and 35 years old who received the YFV17D yellow fever vaccine. Each CDR3 is given with its conserved first and last residue. Each record gives: D gene, clone size, CDR3 length, J gene, V gene, CDR3 protein, CDR3 DNA. D genes are given only for firm matches. Clone size is shown for a subset of rows, as once, few, many or a class of expanded clone.

d_call: .; clone_size: many; cdr3_length: 12; j_call: TRBJ2-5; v_call: TRBV15; cdr3_aa: CATSRVQETQYF; cdr3_nt: TGTGCCACCAGCAGAGTTCAAGAGACCCAGTACTTC
d_call: .; clone_size: few; cdr3_length: 15; j_call: TRBJ2-1; v_call: TRBV7-8; cdr3_aa: CASSKPAVTYNEQFF; cdr3_nt: TGTGCCAGCAGCAAACCAGCGGTTACCTACAATGAGCAGTTCTTC
d_call: .; clone_size: many; cdr3_length: 13; j_call: TRBJ1-1; v_call: TRBV12-3/TRBV12-4; cdr3_aa: CASSQQGVTEAFF; cdr3_nt: TGTGCCAGCAGCCAACAAGGGGTCACTGAAGCTTTCTTT
d_call: .; clone_size: .; cdr3_length: 13; j_call: TRBJ2-7; v_call: TRBV5-1; cdr3_aa: CASSYQSPTAQYF; cdr3_nt: TGCGCCAGCAGCTACCAAAGCCCGACAGCCCAGTACTTC
d_call: .; clone_size: few; cdr3_length: 16; j_call: TRBJ1-4; v_call: TRBV19; cdr3_aa: CASSNRPGPINEKLFF; cdr3_nt: TGTGCCAGTAGTAACCGACCGGGACCGATTAATGAAAAACTGTTTTTT
d_call: .; clone_size: many; cdr3_length: 14; j_call: TRBJ2-2; v_call: TRBV4-3; cdr3_aa: CASSQIRATGELFF; cdr3_nt: TGCGCCAGCAGCCAAATCAGGGCCACCGGGGAGCTGTTTTTT
d_call: .; clone_size: many; cdr3_length: 14; j_call: TRBJ2-5; v_call: TRBV20-1; cdr3_aa: CSAREGTAQETQYF; cdr3_nt: TGCAGTGCTAGAGAAGGGACTGCTCAAGAGACCCAGTACTTC
d_call: .; clone_size: many; cdr3_length: 14; j_call: TRBJ2-7; v_call: TRBV11-2; cdr3_aa: CASSLRDFTYEQYF; cdr3_nt: TGTGCCAGCAGCTTACGCGACTTCACCTACGAGCAGTACTTC
d_call: .; clone_size: many; cdr3_length: 13; j_call: TRBJ2-2; v_call: TRBV7-3; cdr3_aa: CASSPGISGELFF; cdr3_nt: TGTGCCAGCAGCCCCGGAATCTCCGGGGAGCTGTTTTTT
d_call: TRBD1; clone_size: many; cdr3_length: 13; j_call: TRBJ1-5; v_call: TRBV20-1; cdr3_aa: CSASRQGGQPQHF; cdr3_nt: TGCAGTGCTTCTCGACAGGGAGGTCAGCCCCAGCATTTT
d_call: .; clone_size: many; cdr3_length: 18; j_call: TRBJ2-2; v_call: TRBV5-5; cdr3_aa: CASSLALEGPARPGELFF; cdr3_nt: TGTGCCAGCAGCTTGGCCTTAGAGGGCCCCGCTCGTCCCGGGGAGCTGTTTTTT
d_call: TRBD2; clone_size: .; cdr3_length: 15; j_call: TRBJ2-1; v_call: TRBV20-1; cdr3_aa: CSARDGGLGYNEQFF; cdr3_nt: TGCAGTGCTAGAGATGGTGGACTAGGATACAATGAGCAGTTCTTC
d_call: TRBD2; clone_size: .; cdr3_length: 15; j_call: TRBJ2-5; v_call: TRBV5-4; cdr3_aa: CASSLGLGSGETQYF; cdr3_nt: TGTGCCAGCAGCTTGGGGTTAGGTAGCGGGGAGACCCAGTACTTC
d_call: TRBD1; clone_size: many; cdr3_length: 14; j_call: TRBJ2-1; v_call: TRBV25-1; cdr3_aa: CASRIGTGVNEQFF; cdr3_nt: TGTGCCAGCAGGATAGGGACAGGCGTCAATGAGCAGTTCTTC
d_call: .; clone_size: .; cdr3_length: 15; j_call: TRBJ1-1; v_call: TRBV6-1; cdr3_aa: CASRPPDIPNTEAFF; cdr3_nt: TGTGCCAGCAGACCACCCGACATTCCGAACACTGAAGCTTTCTTT
d_call: TRBD2; clone_size: few; cdr3_length: 17; j_call: TRBJ2-1; v_call: TRBV20-1; cdr3_aa: CSARSVVAGGSYNEQFF; cdr3_nt: TGCAGTGCTAGAAGTGTAGTAGCGGGGGGCTCCTACAATGAGCAGTTCTTC
d_call: .; clone_size: many; cdr3_length: 15; j_call: TRBJ1-5; v_call: TRBV6-1; cdr3_aa: CASSEYPGLNQPQHF; cdr3_nt: TGTGCCAGCAGTGAATATCCAGGGCTTAATCAGCCCCAGCATTTT
d_call: TRBD1; clone_size: .; cdr3_length: 15; j_call: TRBJ2-3; v_call: TRBV28; cdr3_aa: CASSFLRGRTDTQYF; cdr3_nt: TGTGCCAGCAGTTTCTTGAGGGGGCGAACAGATACGCAGTATTTT
d_call: TRBD2; clone_size: few; cdr3_length: 17; j_call: TRBJ2-3; v_call: TRBV29-1; cdr3_aa: CSVEEGGRAVGVDTQYF; cdr3_nt: TGCAGCGTTGAAGAGGGGGGGAGGGCCGTGGGGGTTGATACGCAGTATTTT
d_call: .; clone_size: .; cdr3_length: 13; j_call: TRBJ1-4; v_call: TRBV6-1; cdr3_aa: CASTPRTNEKLFF; cdr3_nt: TGTGCCAGCACCCCCCGAACTAATGAAAAACTGTTTTTT
d_call: .; clone_size: few; cdr3_length: 14; j_call: TRBJ2-5; v_call: TRBV5-1; cdr3_aa: CASSLGGLRETQYF; cdr3_nt: TGCGCCAGCAGCTTGGGGGGGCTTCGAGAGACCCAGTACTTC
d_call: .; clone_size: .; cdr3_length: 14; j_call: TRBJ1-1; v_call: TRBV4-2; cdr3_aa: CASSQDGSKTEAFF; cdr3_nt: TGTGCCAGCAGCCAAGACGGGTCTAAGACTGAAGCTTTCTTT
d_call: TRBD1; clone_size: few; cdr3_length: 16; j_call: TRBJ1-1; v_call: TRBV7-2; cdr3_aa: CASSHRTGAGGTEAFF; cdr3_nt: TGTGCCAGCAGCCACCGGACAGGGGCCGGAGGCACTGAAGCTTTCTTT
d_call: TRBD2; clone_size: many; cdr3_length: 15; j_call: TRBJ2-5; v_call: TRBV4-2; cdr3_aa: CASSQVAGGSKTQYF; cdr3_nt: TGTGCCAGCAGCCAAGTAGCGGGGGGGTCGAAGACCCAGTACTTC
d_call: TRBD2; clone_size: many; cdr3_length: 13; j_call: TRBJ2-1; v_call: TRBV12-3/TRBV12-4; cdr3_aa: CARTSGGANEQFF; cdr3_nt: TGTGCCAGAACTAGCGGGGGGGCTAATGAGCAGTTCTTC
d_call: .; clone_size: many; cdr3_length: 13; j_call: TRBJ1-2; v_call: TRBV3-1; cdr3_aa: CASSQDEARGYTF; cdr3_nt: TGTGCCAGCAGCCAAGATGAGGCCCGGGGCTACACCTTC
d_call: TRBD1; clone_size: many; cdr3_length: 14; j_call: TRBJ2-2; v_call: TRBV7-6; cdr3_aa: CASSHGQGTGELFF; cdr3_nt: TGTGCCAGCAGCCACGGACAGGGAACCGGGGAGCTGTTTTTT
d_call: TRBD2; clone_size: .; cdr3_length: 15; j_call: TRBJ2-5; v_call: TRBV7-2; cdr3_aa: CASSTGLAGVQTQYF; cdr3_nt: TGTGCCAGCAGCACGGGACTAGCGGGGGTACAGACCCAGTACTTC
d_call: TRBD1; clone_size: few; cdr3_length: 17; j_call: TRBJ1-5; v_call: TRBV27; cdr3_aa: CASSRRTGGVSNQPQHF; cdr3_nt: TGTGCCAGCAGTCGTAGGACAGGGGGCGTAAGCAATCAGCCCCAGCATTTT
d_call: TRBD2; clone_size: few; cdr3_length: 13; j_call: TRBJ2-3; v_call: TRBV7-3; cdr3_aa: CASSAAGGGTQYF; cdr3_nt: TGTGCCAGCAGCGCCGCGGGAGGGGGTACGCAGTATTTT
d_call: .; clone_size: few; cdr3_length: 15; j_call: TRBJ1-5; v_call: TRBV5-1; cdr3_aa: CASSPGHADNQPQHF; cdr3_nt: TGCGCCAGCTCTCCCGGACACGCCGACAATCAGCCCCAGCATTTT
d_call: TRBD1; clone_size: many; cdr3_length: 16; j_call: TRBJ1-6; v_call: TRBV6-2/TRBV6-3; cdr3_aa: CASSPRTGSYNSPLHF; cdr3_nt: TGTGCCAGCAGCCCACGGACAGGGTCTTATAATTCACCCCTCCACTTT
d_call: TRBD2; clone_size: .; cdr3_length: 13; j_call: TRBJ2-7; v_call: TRBV12-3/TRBV12-4; cdr3_aa: CASRPSGGAVQYF; cdr3_nt: TGTGCCAGCAGACCTAGCGGGGGGGCCGTTCAGTACTTC
d_call: .; clone_size: many; cdr3_length: 16; j_call: TRBJ2-1; v_call: TRBV7-2; cdr3_aa: CASSLVGAATYNEQFF; cdr3_nt: TGTGCCAGCAGCTTAGTAGGGGCAGCTACCTACAATGAGCAGTTCTTC
d_call: .; clone_size: .; cdr3_length: 15; j_call: TRBJ1-4; v_call: TRBV27; cdr3_aa: CASSLQTEGSRKLFF; cdr3_nt: TGTGCCAGCAGTCTCCAGACCGAGGGTTCGCGAAAACTGTTTTTT
d_call: TRBD2; clone_size: few; cdr3_length: 16; j_call: TRBJ2-1; v_call: TRBV5-1; cdr3_aa: CDSSWSLAGSYNEQFF; cdr3_nt: TGCGACAGCAGCTGGAGTCTAGCGGGGTCCTACAATGAGCAGTTCTTC
d_call: TRBD2; clone_size: few; cdr3_length: 16; j_call: TRBJ2-1; v_call: TRBV14; cdr3_aa: CASSRGLAASYNEQFF; cdr3_nt: TGTGCCAGCAGCCGCGGGCTAGCGGCCTCCTACAATGAGCAGTTCTTC
d_call: TRBD1; clone_size: few; cdr3_length: 15; j_call: TRBJ2-5; v_call: TRBV18; cdr3_aa: CASSPPDRRTETQYF; cdr3_nt: TGTGCCAGCTCACCTCCGGACAGGAGAACAGAGACCCAGTACTTC
d_call: .; clone_size: many; cdr3_length: 13; j_call: TRBJ1-2; v_call: TRBV4-3; cdr3_aa: CASSPRVEGSYTF; cdr3_nt: TGCGCCAGCAGCCCTCGGGTTGAGGGGAGCTACACCTTC
d_call: .; clone_size: few; cdr3_length: 12; j_call: TRBJ2-7; v_call: TRBV20-1; cdr3_aa: CSANSQGYEQYF; cdr3_nt: TGCAGTGCCAATTCACAGGGTTACGAGCAGTACTTC